This T cell receptor beta chain was identified during a study of identical twins (dated by TCRdb to 2016 to 2018). The study in broad terms: To test whether fetal clonotypes persist, this study deep-sequenced TCR alpha and beta repertoires from monozygotic twins, from unrelated adults of various ages, and from cord blood. To rule out contamination, replicate twin experiments were performed at different times with different library preparation protocols.

Libraries were built with 5' RACE. The listed sequencing device is Illumina HiSeq 2000. Template switching introduced a universal primer binding site; the final cDNA contained a unique molecular identifier, enabling accurate counting of TCR cDNA molecules. Specific primers in the conserved constant-segment region were used to synthesize first-strand cDNA for the TCR alpha and beta chains. To control for contamination, every cDNA library carried two barcodes: a SMART-Mk sample barcode plus Illumina barcodes. Two successive PCR steps introduced TruSeq adapter sequences along with Illumina sample barcodes. Sequencing of the TCR alpha and beta cDNA libraries was done on the Illumina HiSeq platform using custom primers. The published analysis was carried out like this. Raw reads were processed with MiGEC to extract unique molecular identifiers, and MiXCR was used to determine CDR3 positions. For each individual, recombination models were inferred using an EM algorithm with the repgenHMM and IGoR tools. The tcR package in R was used for shared clonotype analysis, with sharing normalized by the product of cloneset sizes. Out-of-frame nonproductive sequences were analyzed to study raw recombination free of thymic and clonal selection effects. TCRdb trimmed public reads at Q25 via fastp, called clones via MiXCR and kept in-frame beta chains. Each entry merges the rows of one CDR3 protein and shows their most common DNA and genes. TCRdb's processing, not the authors' own work, is the source of the V and J calls. For this sample there are about 260,000 distinct CDR3 sequences; 5.5% to 8% appear just once. The ten biggest clones cover more than 3% of the sample.

From the cysteine up to the phenylalanine, the CDR3 has a length of 14 residues. The CDR3 DNA has 42 bases and is translated from base 1. V and J are truncated by 1 base and 4 bases respectively, leaving an intervening sequence of 14 bases. CDR1 and CDR2 are read off the germline V gene as SQVTM and ANQGSEA. Points on this clonotype: The clone's antigen remains unknown. Nothing much larger sits one base from this clone, and base qualities are not available.

Study-wide conclusions, independent of this receptor: Fewer insertions were carried by abundant cord blood beta clonotypes; a weaker similar trend was observed in young adult naive repertoires, while no such trend was observed in memory repertoires. Out-of-frame TCR alpha sharing in monozygotic twins was systematically underestimated by recombination models, whereas sharing between unrelated individuals was in agreement with the recombination models. Compared with coincidental sharing between unrelated individuals, out-of-frame TCR alpha sequences shared between twins showed an excess of sequences with low generation probability. A weaker excess of twin sharing was found in beta out-of-frame sequences because the signal-to-noise ratio was lowered by fewer shared sequences. Invariant T cells such as MAIT and iNKT could partly confound zero-insertion analyses, though diverse VJ usage argued against this for most clonotypes. Conclusions relied on cross-sectional statistical analysis, since the same donors could not be followed over many years.

Every donor was a healthy Caucasian. Three pairs of female monozygotic twins, all aged 18 to 29 years, were included in the twin cohort. Using Miltenyi CD45RO+ enrichment and human naive T-cell isolation kits, memory (CD45RO+) and naive T cells were isolated from PBMC. The same data also went into a second study, on yellow fever vaccine responses in identical twins. The second investigation adds: The authors reported that the T cell response to vaccination in identical twins appeared partly convergent and partly personalized. The study precisely tracked vaccine-responding T cell clones in identical twins.

This sequence uses TRBV29-1 and TRBJ2-7; TRBD2 might be the D gene, on 6 matching bases. This TCR derives from a woman under 30 in good health. The sample was memory (CD45RO+) T cells sorted from blood. The cell subset or site label of this sample denotes: CD45RO+ enriched T cells. The bases are TGCAGCGTTGAAGGTTTGCGGGGATCATACGAGCAGTACTTC. Protein translation: CSVEGLRGSYEQYF.